The 28 T cell receptor beta chains presented below share a single source sample, sequenced in a study of blood T cell repertoires in COVID-19. Sequencing was performed with immunoSEQ multiplex PCR; in TCRdb, only in-frame clones are kept and a portion is missing. This table holds around 250,000 clones, more than 80% found once. Sequenced material: peripheral blood. The receptor set was obtained from a man aged 25 to 40 who had recovered from COVID-19.

The genes are TRBV24-1 and TRBJ1-2, with D unclear. V lost 4 bases and J 4 bases, leaving 9 bases between the germline ends. This CDR3 has 13 residues. Germline CDR1 KGHDR, CDR2 SFDVKD. CDR3 coding DNA: TGTGCCACCAGTGAGAGGGAAAGCTATGGCTACACCTTC. This encodes CATSERESYGYTF.

The CDR3 nucleotides are TGTGCCAGCAGTTATAGGGCAGGGGGCAATCAGCCCCAGCATTTT. Protein sequence: CASSYRAGGNQPQHF. The rearrangement joins TRBV6-6 to TRBJ1-5; TRBD1 is a possible D gene (6 bases). Looked up from germline, CDR1 is MNHNY and CDR2 is SVGAGI (reference sequence). Trimming removed 3 bases at V and 2 bases at J, with 11 bases between. CDR3 length: 15 amino acids.

This chain uses TRBV25-1 with TRBJ1-6; TRBD1 is a possible D gene (6 bases). V was pared by 8 bases and J by 7 bases, with 18 bases between. Germline assignment: CDR1 MGHDK and CDR2 SYGVNS. This CDR3 has 15 residues. The DNA of the CDR3 is TGTGCCAGCGGAACAGGGACCACCCCGAATTCACCCCTCCACTTT. This codes for CASGTGTTPNSPLHF.

This chain links TRBV5-1 with TRBJ2-1; D perhaps matches TRBD2 (6 bases). The CDR3 has 15 residues. Germline-derived CDR1 and CDR2 are SGHRS and YFSETQ. Trimming shortened V by 0 bases and J by 3 bases, and 10 bases separated the two germline ends. The CDR3 region is CASSLEGTFYNEQFF. CDR3 coding DNA: TGCGCCAGCAGCTTGGAAGGGACTTTCTACAATGAGCAGTTCTTC.

This chain connects TRBV21-1 to TRBJ1-1; whether TRBD1, the table's D call, matches the DNA was not checked. TRBV21-1 counts as a pseudogene. The CDR3 is 18 residues long. The CDR3 region has the DNA TGTGCCAGCAGCAAAGGGAGGACAGGGTGGATACAATGCGCTGAAGCTTTCTTT. Its translation: CASSKGRTGWIQCAEAFF.

Here the CDR3 DNA reads TGTGCCAGCAGCCCCGGGGTGGCTAGCGGGGGAACAGATACGCAGTATTTT. Its translation: CASSPGVASGGTDTQYF. V gene TRBV7-9 combines with J gene TRBJ2-3; 10 bases are a match to TRBD2. Germline V gives CDR1 SEHNR, CDR2 FQNEAQ (reference sequence). The CDR3 sequence is 17 residues long. J gave up 3 bases and V 5 bases, and 11 bases lay outside the gene matches.

The V call is TRBV7-6, the J call TRBJ2-7, with no clear D. This CDR3 has 14 residues. V lost 1 base, J lost 2 bases, and 9 bases lay in between. CDR1 SGHVS and CDR2 FNYEAQ come from the germline V gene. The CDR3 sequence: CASSLGGRTYEQYF. CDR3 sequence (DNA): TGTGCCAGCAGCTTAGGAGGAAGGACCTACGAGCAGTACTTC.

CDR3 in DNA: TGTGCCACCAGCAGAGGAGCTAGCCAAAACAATGAGCAGTTCTTC. Translating it yields CATSRGASQNNEQFF. V is TRBV15 and J is TRBJ2-1; D is possibly TRBD2 (5 bases). The CDR3 sequence is 15 residues long. The germline gives CDR1 LNHNV, CDR2 YYDKDF (reference sequence). The V and J ends lost 1 base and 5 bases respectively, with 12 bases between them.

The V gene is TRBV5-1, the J gene TRBJ2-7, with 10 bases aligning to TRBD1. This CDR3 contains 15 residues. From germline, CDR1 is SGHRS and CDR2 YFSETQ. V shed 5 bases, J shed 2 bases, and the junction held 7 bases outside the gene matches. The CDR3 protein is CASRLDGTGAYEQYF. CDR3 in DNA: TGCGCCAGCAGGCTAGACGGGACAGGGGCCTACGAGCAGTACTTC.

The genes are TRBV27 and TRBJ2-7, with D possibly matching TRBD2 (7 bases). V lost 1 base and J lost 3, with 16 bases in between. Germline values: CDR1 MNHEY, CDR2 SMNVEV (reference sequence). There are 16 residues in the CDR3. The CDR3 spells CASSLLGGDKGYEQYF. CDR3 DNA: TGTGCCAGCAGTTTATTAGGGGGGGACAAAGGCTACGAGCAGTACTTC.

The V and J genes are TRBV29-1 and TRBJ2-1; possibly TRBD2 for D (6 bases). CDR1 SQVTM and CDR2 ANQGSEA come from the germline V gene. Trimming took 6 bases from V and 2 from J, leaving 17 bases between them. The CDR3 consists of 15 residues. CDR3 loop: CSVQGRNPAYNEQFF. In DNA, the CDR3 is TGCAGCGTGCAAGGGAGGAACCCGGCCTACAATGAGCAGTTCTTC.

The CDR3 DNA reads as TGCAGCGGCATACCCTGGACAGGCCAAGCTTTCTTT. It translates to CSGIPWTGQAFF. The chain is built from TRBV29-1 and TRBJ1-1, with TRBD1 matching 7 bases. CDR1 is SQVTM, CDR2 ANQGSEA, per germline. This CDR3 is built from 12 residues. V shed 7 bases, J shed 9 bases, and the junction held 11 bases outside the gene matches.

The gene calls are TRBV5-4 and TRBJ2-3; D is undetermined. This CDR3 is 16 amino acids long. Trimming shortened V by 0 bases and J by 0 bases, and 11 bases separated the two germline ends. Germline CDR1 is SGHNT and CDR2 is YYREEE (reference sequence). CDR3 in amino acids: CASSLAKLFSTDTQYF. The CDR3 bases are TGTGCCAGCAGCTTGGCTAAACTGTTTAGCACAGATACGCAGTATTTT.

The chain uses TRBV5-4 and TRBJ1-2; D call uncertain. Per the germline V gene, CDR1 is SGHNT and CDR2 is YYREEE (reference sequence). The V end lost 7 bases, the J end lost 1 base, and 8 bases lay between the germline ends. This CDR3 has 12 residues. The CDR3 reads CASSRSNYGYTF. As DNA, the CDR3 is TGTGCCAGCTCCCGTAGTAACTATGGCTACACCTTC.

This clone was picked up a small number of times. The chain is built from TRBV9 and TRBJ2-2; TRBD1 matches at 9 bases. The CDR3 extends over 15 amino acids. Trimming at V came to 3 bases and at J to 3 bases, leaving 3 bases not matched to a gene. Germline V CDR1 and CDR2: SGDLS, YYNGEE. For the CDR3, the DNA is TGTGCCAGCAGCGGGGACAGGGAGTACACCGGGGAGCTGTTTTTT. This sequence encodes CASSGDREYTGELFF.

This chain uses TRBV27 with TRBJ2-2; 7 bases fit TRBD1. The CDR3 loop spans 15 amino acids. The V gene end was trimmed by 5 bases and the J gene end by 2 bases; junction bases not matched to a gene: 5. Germline V CDR1 and CDR2: MNHEY, SMNVEV (reference sequence). This CDR3 is CASSIRQGNTGELFF. The CDR3 bases are TGTGCCAGCAGTATTAGACAGGGAAACACCGGGGAGCTGTTTTTT.

The chain has TRBV3-1 (or the pseudogene TRBV3-2) and TRBJ2-7; D gene uncertain. Trimming cost V 6 bases and J 2 bases, with 14 bases left between them. Germline V gene sequence: CDR1 LGHDT, CDR2 YNNKEL (reference sequence). The CDR3 has 14 amino acids. The CDR3 nucleotides are TGTGCCAGCAGTATTATAGATTCCACCTACGAGCAGTACTTC. It yields the protein CASSIIDSTYEQYF.

The chain couples TRBV7-2 to TRBJ2-7; TRBD2 is a possible D gene (6 bases). Between the trimmed V and J ends, which lost 2 bases and 3 bases, there was a span of 17 bases. Germline values: CDR1 SGHTA, CDR2 FQGNSA. The CDR3 consists of 16 residues. The DNA for the CDR3 is TGTGCCAGCAGCTTACAATTTAGTGGGGGACTCTACGAGCAGTACTTC. Residues: CASSLQFSGGLYEQYF.

The rearrangement joins TRBV9 to TRBJ2-1, with 11 positions matching TRBD2. CDR3 length equals 16 residues. V lost 4 bases, J lost 8 bases, and 11 bases stayed unmatched. From germline, CDR1 is SGDLS and CDR2 YYNGEE. The CDR3: CASSPGGSGGAHEQFF. CDR3 nucleotides: TGTGCCAGCAGCCCAGGCGGTAGCGGGGGGGCCCATGAGCAGTTCTTC.

V is TRBV19 and J is TRBJ2-3; D call uncertain. Between the trimmed V and J ends, which lost 2 bases and 3 bases, there was a span of 9 bases. The germline V gene encodes CDR1 LNHDA and CDR2 SQIVND (reference sequence). This CDR3 spans 14 amino acids. The CDR3 DNA follows: TGTGCCAGTAGTATACAGGTAGTGACAGATACGCAGTATTTT. It translates to CASSIQVVTDTQYF.

This clone was detected only once. The chain couples TRBV6-6 to TRBJ1-2; perhaps TRBD1 as D (5 bases). V shed 2 bases and J shed 0 bases, with 13 bases lying between them. The germline V gene encodes CDR1 MNHNY and CDR2 SVGAGI (reference sequence). The CDR3 totals 16 residues. The CDR3 bases are TGTGCCAGCAGTTACCCTAGACAGAGACCTAACTATGGCTACACCTTC. Translated, it gives CASSYPRQRPNYGYTF.

The chain joins TRBV24-1 to TRBJ2-7; 7 bases fit TRBD1. Germline lookup yields CDR1 KGHDR and CDR2 SFDVKD. Unmatched junction bases numbered 8, after V lost 4 bases and J lost 3 bases. This CDR3 comprises 15 residues. The CDR3 DNA reads as TGTGCCACCAGTGACTTGGACAGGCCGAACTACGAGCAGTACTTC. Amino acid sequence: CATSDLDRPNYEQYF.

V is TRBV27 and J is TRBJ1-1; 8 bases agree with TRBD1. CDR3 size: 15 residues. CDR1 and CDR2 (germline): MNHEY, SMNVEV (reference sequence). The V segment lost 4 bases and the J segment 4 bases; nucleotides outside the gene matches: 8. CDR3 nucleotide sequence: TGTGCCAGCAGTTCCCGACAGGGGTGGGGCACTGAAGCTTTCTTT. It translates to CASSSRQGWGTEAFF.

The chain employs TRBV6-1 and TRBJ2-7; D remains ambiguous. The V end was cut by 1 base, the J end by 3 bases, with 7 bases between. The CDR3 extends over 13 amino acids. Germline assignment: CDR1 MNHNS and CDR2 SASEGT. The CDR3 spells CASSEDKIYEQYF. The CDR3 bases are TGTGCCAGCAGTGAAGACAAAATCTACGAGCAGTACTTC.

The V gene is TRBV7-2, the J gene TRBJ2-1, with 14 positions matching TRBD2. J was trimmed by 8 bases and V by 3 bases; bases with no gene match: 3. CDR1 and CDR2 (germline): SGHTA, FQGNSA. The CDR3 is made up of 15 amino acids. The CDR3 loop is CASSLAGLAGDEQFF. The CDR3 DNA follows: TGTGCCAGCAGCTTGGCGGGACTAGCGGGGGATGAGCAGTTCTTC.

CDR3 region: CASWRHLTEAFF. DNA of the CDR3: TGTGCCAGCTGGCGACACCTCACTGAAGCTTTCTTT. This chain joins TRBV6-5 and TRBJ1-1; D remains unclear. This CDR3 is built from 12 residues. V was trimmed by 8 bases and J by 4 bases, leaving 11 bases between them. Germline loops: CDR1 MNHEY, CDR2 SVGAGI.

The chain is built from TRBV15 and TRBJ1-5, with 7 bases matching TRBD1. The CDR3 loop spans 15 amino acids. J was trimmed by 5 bases and V by 0 bases; bases with no gene match: 4. The germline V gene has CDR1 LNHNV and CDR2 YYDKDF (reference sequence). In DNA, the CDR3 is TGTGCCACCAGCAGAGATCTCAGGGGGGATCAGCCCCAGCATTTT. Protein product: CATSRDLRGDQPQHF.

CDR3 residues: CASSSTTGNEQFF. The CDR3 coding sequence is TGTGCCAGCAGTTCGACGACAGGGAATGAGCAGTTCTTC. The chain recombines TRBV12-3 or TRBV12-4 with TRBJ2-1; 7 bases are a match to TRBD1. The CDR3 contains 13 residues. Losses at the gene ends were 4 bases for V and 7 bases for J; bases not matched to a gene: 4.